This T cell receptor (beta chain) was sequenced during a study of T cell responses to AZD1222 COVID-19 vaccine. General study results and limits: In a largely white British group with more females than males, clonal diversity was possibly underestimated. A reported finding is that nearly half of spike-specific TCRs target unmutated variant regions. Increased Spike-specific TCR breadth and depth were observed after two AZD1222 doses.

Germline CDR1 SGDLS, CDR2 YYNGEE. This CDR3 is built from 17 residues. Germline trimming cut 0 bases from V and 6 bases from J; bases unmatched to any gene: 13. Assay: immunoSEQ multiplex PCR; the TCRdb copy retains only in-frame clones and omits some. In the table there are 150,000 or so clones, approximately 85% of which are singletons. This clone was counted once. Its antigen is unknown. The chain carries TRBV9 and TRBJ2-7; 9 bases line up with TRBD2. The material was peripheral blood, obtained on day 0 of AZD1222 vaccination. The receptor was derived from an adult in good health. CDR3 sequence (DNA): TGTGCCAGCAGCGTAGGCGAGGCCCCGGGACTAGCAGTCGAGCAGTACTTC. Protein sequence: CASSVGEAPGLAVEQYF.